The T cell receptor beta chain under discussion was sequenced for a study of Ad26.COV2.S vaccination and SARS-CoV-2 variants. In the study overall: Donor was in the COV1001 Ad26.COV2.S trial arm.

The study's findings and limits: Non-spike TCR breadth showed similarity between vaccine and placebo recipients. People given the vaccine had a wider spike-specific TCR breadth than placebo recipients did.

In the case of this clone: Its antigen is undetermined.

Measured with immunoSEQ multiplex PCR; TCRdb has only the in-frame clones, and not every one. The sample has approximately 280,000 clones; approximately 89% are singletons. The CDR3 is 11 residues long. The V and J ends lost 6 bases and 2 bases respectively, with 5 bases between them. Germline V CDR1 and CDR2: SNHLY, FYNNEI. The treatment: 15 to 20 received Ad26.COV2.S at low or high dose, single or two shots; 5 received placebo; per-sample allocation not given. Collection of samples fell on day 63 after the first vaccine or placebo injection. The TCR sequence derives from a person between 18 and 65 years old who received the Ad26.COV2.S COVID-19 vaccine or a placebo. The sample was peripheral blood, taken in a trial of Ad26.COV2.S vaccine versus placebo. This chain joins TRBV2 and TRBJ2-7; D call uncertain. CDR3 protein: CASSLAYEQYF. The CDR3 DNA is TGTGCCAGCAGCCTTGCCTACGAGCAGTACTTC.